Below, 12 T cell receptor beta chains from the same sample are listed, as sequenced in a study of cytomegalovirus exposure and HLA in healthy donors. The PCR used 60 Vbeta and 13 Jbeta primers. TCRdb keeps only in-frame clones here, not all; method: immunoSEQ multiplex PCR. The sample yields approximately 100,000 clones, about 85% seen once. Material for sequencing was PBMCs. These receptors came from a man in his forties or fifties in good health and CMV-seropositive.

This clone was counted a single time. V usage is TRBV30 and J usage is TRBJ1-2; D call uncertain. Looked up from germline, CDR1 is GTSNPN and CDR2 is SVGIG (reference sequence). The CDR3 contains 14 residues. Trimming removed 2 bases at V and 5 bases at J, with 15 bases between. The CDR3 reads CAWSKLAGLYGYTF. CDR3 DNA sequence: TGTGCCTGGAGTAAGCTGGCAGGCTTATATGGCTACACCTTC. Combining the CDR3 with reference TRBV30 and TRBJ1-2 gives the whole variable domain SQTIHQWPATLVQPVGSPLSLECTVEGTSNPNLYWYRQAAGRGLQLLFYSVGIGQISSEVPQNLSASRPQDRQFILSSKKLLLSDSGFYLCAWSKLAGLYGYTFGSGTRLTVV.

V and J are TRBV10-1 and TRBJ1-2, with 7 bases lining up with TRBD1. With V trimmed by 5 bases and J by 8 bases, 8 bases remained unmatched. From germline, CDR1 is WNHNN and CDR2 SYGVQD (reference sequence). CDR3 length: 13 residues. CDR3 loop: CASSLYRGGGYTF. CDR3 nucleotide sequence: TGCGCCAGCAGTCTTTACAGGGGTGGAGGCTACACCTTC.

The chain carries TRBV18 and TRBJ1-5; 7 bases line up with TRBD1. This CDR3 is 14 amino acids long. With 3 bases clipped from V and 4 bases from J, the junction kept 3 bases outside the gene matches. The germline CDR1 and CDR2 sequences are KGHSH and LQKENI. The CDR3 DNA is TGTGCCAGCTCACCCCCGGGACAGAATCAGCCCCAGCATTTT. Translating it yields CASSPPGQNQPQHF.

This chain uses TRBV7-9 with TRBJ2-1; the D gene is possibly TRBD2 (6 bases). V lost 4 bases and J 3 bases, leaving 16 bases between the germline ends. This CDR3 region has 16 residues. CDR1 SEHNR and CDR2 FQNEAQ come from the germline V gene (reference sequence). CDR3 sequence reads: CASSSASSAFYNEQFF. The CDR3 DNA sequence: TGTGCCAGCAGCTCAGCCTCTAGCGCCTTCTACAATGAGCAGTTCTTC.

The V call is TRBV28, the J call TRBJ2-1; no firm D call. CDR1 MDHEN and CDR2 SYDVKM come from the germline V gene. The CDR3 length is 16 residues. Between the trimmed V and J ends, which lost 2 bases and 2 bases, there was a span of 13 bases. The CDR3 loop reads CASSLPPQRTYNEQFF. CDR3 DNA: TGTGCCAGCAGTTTACCCCCTCAGCGTACCTACAATGAGCAGTTCTTC. The entire variable domain, with the rest obtained from reference TRBV28 and TRBJ2-1, is as follows: DVKVTQSSRYLVKRTGEKVFLECVQDMDHENMFWYRQDPGLGLRLIYFSYDVKMKEKGDIPEGYSVSREKKERFSLILESASTNQTSMYLCASSLPPQRTYNEQFFGPGTRLTVL.

This clone has more than one count but fewer than ten. V is TRBV12-5 and J is TRBJ1-4, with 7 bases fitting TRBD1. The CDR3 sequence is 14 residues long. The V segment lost 0 bases and the J segment 7 bases; nucleotides outside the gene matches: 2. Germline V gene data show CDR1 as LGHNT and CDR2 as FRNRAP. CDR3 sequence: CASGLVGGVEKLFF. The DNA of the CDR3 is TGTGCTAGTGGTTTGGTAGGGGGCGTTGAAAAACTGTTTTTT. The full variable domain, completed using reference TRBV12-5 and TRBJ1-4, is DARVTQTPRHKVTEMGQEVTMRCQPILGHNTVFWYRQTMMQGLELLAYFRNRAPLDDSGMPKDRFSAEMPDATLATLKIQPSEPRDSAVYFCASGLVGGVEKLFFGSGTQLSVL.

The rearrangement joins TRBV4-1 to TRBJ2-7; 9 bases fit TRBD1. Germline V gives CDR1 MGHRA, CDR2 YSYEKL. The CDR3 extends over 14 amino acids. Trimming at V came to 5 bases and at J to 3 bases, leaving 5 bases not matched to a gene. CDR3 residues: CASSTRQGVYEQYF. For the CDR3, the DNA is TGCGCCAGCAGCACCCGACAGGGGGTCTACGAGCAGTACTTC.

The chain has TRBV15 and TRBJ1-1, with 8 bases identical to TRBD1. The CDR3 consists of 14 residues. After removal of 5 bases from V and 1 base from J, the junction contained 3 bases not matched to a gene. CDR1 LNHNV and CDR2 YYDKDF come from the germline V gene (reference sequence). The CDR3, as DNA: TGTGCCACCAGCTGGGACAGGTCGAACACTGAAGCTTTCTTT. Translating it yields CATSWDRSNTEAFF.

The V and J genes are TRBV6-5 and TRBJ2-5; tentative D call: TRBD1 (5 bases). The V end lost 5 bases, the J end lost 7 bases, and 17 bases lay between the germline ends. Germline loops: CDR1 MNHEY, CDR2 SVGAGI. This CDR3 has 14 residues. In DNA form, the CDR3 reads TGTGCCAGCAGTCCAGACACCGTCCAGGGGACCCAGTACTTC. Translation gives CASSPDTVQGTQYF.

This clone was found a few times. The genes are TRBV5-1 and TRBJ2-2; D is unclear. This CDR3 has 14 amino acids. The germline V and J ends were trimmed by 3 bases and 1 base, with 7 bases remaining between them. Germline V gives CDR1 SGHRS, CDR2 YFSETQ. Here the CDR3 DNA reads TGCGCCAGCAGCTCCACTATGAACACCGGGGAGCTGTTTTTT. Protein sequence: CASSSTMNTGELFF. The full variable domain, with the rest looked up from reference TRBV5-1 and TRBJ2-2, is KAGVTQTPRYLIKTRGQQVTLSCSPISGHRSVSWYQQTPGQGLQFLFEYFSETQRNKGNFPGRFSGRQFSNSRSEMNVSTLELGDSALYLCASSSTMNTGELFFGEGSRLTVL.

The chain employs TRBV5-6 and TRBJ2-1, with D possibly being TRBD2 (5 bases). V dropped 2 bases and J dropped 0 bases, with 15 bases sitting between them. This CDR3 is built from 17 residues. The germline CDR1 and CDR2 sequences are SGHDT and YYEEEE. CDR3 amino acids: CASSFFSLRGSYNEQFF. CDR3 DNA: TGTGCCAGCAGCTTCTTTAGCCTCCGGGGCTCCTACAATGAGCAGTTCTTC.

The chain is built from TRBV5-1 and TRBJ2-3; 7 bases are a match to TRBD1. Trimming removed 4 bases from V and 1 base from J; junction bases left unmatched: 12. The CDR3 runs to 17 residues. The germline gives CDR1 SGHRS, CDR2 YFSETQ. CDR3 residues: CASSDTYRGSGTDTQYF. The CDR3 nucleotides read TGCGCCAGCAGCGACACATACAGGGGAAGTGGCACAGATACGCAGTATTTT.